Shown below are 27 T cell receptor beta chains from a single sample sequenced in a study of chemoradiotherapy in HPV16-positive cancers. Profiled with immunoSEQ multiplex PCR; TCRdb holds only in-frame clones, not every one. The data hold under 8,000 clones, with roughly two thirds observed a single time. Material: tumor tissue, obtained from a patient who underwent chemoradiotherapy. These receptors all come from a human donor with HPV-associated anogenital cancer.

Here the CDR3 DNA reads TGTGCCAGCTCCCTCGGGACGGTCGGAGAGGGTTCACCCCTCCACTTT. Its translation is CASSLGTVGEGSPLHF. This sequence joins TRBV18 and TRBJ1-6; D may be TRBD1 (5 bases). V was cut by 6 bases and J by 9 bases, with 21 bases left in between. This CDR3 has 16 amino acids. Per the germline V gene, CDR1 is KGHSH and CDR2 is LQKENI. Based on the CDR3 plus reference TRBV18 and TRBJ1-6, the full variable domain is NAGVMQNPRHLVRRRGQEARLRCSPMKGHSHVYWYRQLPEEGLKFMVYLQKENIIDESGMPKERFSAEFPKEGPSILRIQQVVRGDSAAYFCASSLGTVGEGSPLHFGNGTRLTVT.

The rearrangement links TRBV27 to TRBJ2-1; 13 positions match TRBD2. There are 16 residues in the CDR3. J gave up 7 bases and V 2 bases, and 5 bases lay outside the gene matches. The germline V gene encodes CDR1 MNHEY and CDR2 SMNVEV (reference sequence). The DNA of the CDR3 is TGTGCCAGCAGTTTAACTAGCGGGGGGGCCGTGAATGAGCAGTTCTTC. It encodes CASSLTSGGAVNEQFF.

The chain joins TRBV19 to TRBJ2-3, with TRBD2 matching over 9 bases. J lost 4 bases, V lost 6 bases, and 14 bases had no gene match. The CDR3 loop spans 17 amino acids. Per the germline V gene, CDR1 is LNHDA and CDR2 is SQIVND (reference sequence). The DNA of the CDR3 is TGTGCCAGTAGACCCTGGGGAGGAGCGGGGGGCCCAGATACGCAGTATTTT. Encoded protein: CASRPWGGAGGPDTQYF.

The chain recombines TRBV4-3 with TRBJ1-5; D is undetermined. In germline, CDR1 is LGHNA, CDR2 YSLEER. The CDR3 has 17 amino acids. V was trimmed by 0 bases and J by 5 bases, leaving 17 bases between them. The DNA for the CDR3 is TGCGCCAGCAGCCAAGAAAAGAGCAGTTTATCTTATCAGCCCCAGCATTTT. Its protein product is CASSQEKSSLSYQPQHF.

The chain carries TRBV5-1 and TRBJ2-5, with D tentatively TRBD2 (6 bases). The germline V and J ends were trimmed by 0 bases and 2 bases, with 11 bases remaining between them. The CDR3 length is 15 residues. CDR1 is SGHRS and CDR2 is YFSETQ in the germline V gene. DNA of the CDR3: TGCGCCAGCAGCTTGGAAAGAGGGACTCAAGAGACCCAGTACTTC. Translation: CASSLERGTQETQYF.

This clone was recorded a few times. The J gene is TRBJ2-7, the V gene TRBV7-2; D is perhaps TRBD2 (6 bases). Germline V gene lookup returns CDR1 SGHTA and CDR2 FQGNSA. The V and J ends lost 4 bases and 2 bases respectively, with 12 bases between them. CDR3 length equals 14 residues. CDR3 sequence (DNA): TGTGCCAGCAGCTCCGGGACTGGAGCCTACGAGCAGTACTTC. Translation: CASSSGTGAYEQYF.

About this clone itself: Other DNA sequences in this specimen translate into the identical CDR3. The genes are TRBV7-9 and TRBJ1-4, with D hard to call. The germline CDR1 and CDR2 sequences are SEHNR and FQNEAQ (reference sequence). The CDR3 loop spans 13 amino acids. Trimming shortened V by 0 bases and J by 5 bases, and 4 bases separated the two germline ends. The CDR3 loop is CASSLAGNEKLFF. Written as DNA, the CDR3 is TGTGCCAGCAGCTTAGCGGGGAATGAAAAACTGTTTTTT.

The chain joins TRBV5-6 to TRBJ2-7; 9 positions match TRBD2. CDR3 length equals 14 residues. V dropped 4 bases and J dropped 3; count of bases not matched to a gene: 5. CDR1 SGHDT and CDR2 YYEEEE come from the germline V gene. The CDR3 DNA reads as TGTGCCAGCAGCCCGGGACTAGCAGACTACGAGCAGTACTTC. Encoded protein: CASSPGLADYEQYF.

J is TRBJ1-2 and V is TRBV13; 8 bases map to TRBD1. In germline, CDR1 is PRHDT, CDR2 FYEKMQ (reference sequence). The length of the CDR3 is 13 residues. The trim removed 5 bases at V and 5 bases at J, leaving 4 bases unmatched. The CDR3 DNA sequence: TGTGCCAGCAGCATCCGACAGGGGTATGGCTACACCTTC. Translated, it gives CASSIRQGYGYTF.

The gene calls are TRBV4-3 and TRBJ2-1, with 10 bases that match TRBD2. CDR3 length: 16 residues. Trimming cost V 4 bases and J 6 bases; bases outside gene matches: 9. The germline V gene encodes CDR1 LGHNA and CDR2 YSLEER. CDR3 nucleotide sequence: TGCGCCAGCAGCCGATCCGGCCTAGCGGGAGTCAATGAGCAGTTCTTC. Its protein is CASSRSGLAGVNEQFF.

The chain uses TRBV19 and TRBJ2-7; TRBD1 aligns across 10 bases. The CDR3 consists of 15 residues. Looked up from germline, CDR1 is LNHDA and CDR2 is SQIVND (reference sequence). V shed 1 base and J 7 bases; nucleotides not matched to a gene: 7. CDR3 nucleotide sequence: TGTGCCAGTAGTATAGTACGACAGGGGGCGACTGAGCAGTACTTC. It codes for CASSIVRQGATEQYF.

This clone was counted between two and nine times. An end of the junction does not agree with germline; a read error may underlie this. The V call is TRBV19, the J call TRBJ2-2; 7 bases agree with TRBD2. Germline V gives CDR1 LNHDA, CDR2 SQIVND (reference sequence). The CDR3 runs to 14 residues. This CDR3 is CASRIAGSTGELFF. DNA for the CDR3: TGTGCCAGTAGGATAGCGGGCAGTACCGGGGAGCTGTTTTTT. The whole variable domain, filled in from reference TRBV19 and TRBJ2-2, reads DGGITQSPKYLFRKEGQNVTLSCEQNLNHDAMYWYRQDPGQGLRLIYYSQIVNDFQKGDIAEGYSVSREKKESFPLTVTSAQKNPTAFYLCASRIAGSTGELFFGEGSRLTVL.

J is TRBJ2-2 and V is TRBV7-3; D is possibly TRBD2 (5 bases). CDR1 and CDR2 from the germline V gene are SGHTA and FQGTGA. V dropped 2 bases and J dropped 10 bases, with 14 bases sitting between them. This CDR3 comprises 14 residues. The CDR3 DNA follows: TGTGCCAGCAGCTTAGTCGGGGAAGGAGTGGAGCTGTTTTTT. Its protein is CASSLVGEGVELFF.

For the CDR3, the DNA is TGTGCCAGCAGCTCCCGGGACAGGCGTAATTCACCCCTCCACTTT. This translates into CASSSRDRRNSPLHF. The chain links TRBV5-5 to TRBJ1-6, with TRBD1 identical over 8 bases. The CDR3 is 15 residues long. The germline V gene has CDR1 SGHKS and CDR2 YYEKEE (reference sequence). V lost 3 bases, J lost 6 bases, and 5 bases stayed unmatched.

This sequence joins TRBV30 and TRBJ1-4; 8 nucleotides agree with TRBD1. J lost 8 bases, V lost 2 bases, and 7 bases had no gene match. CDR1 is GTSNPN and CDR2 is SVGIG in the germline V gene (reference sequence). This CDR3 is 14 amino acids long. The CDR3 nucleotides read TGTGCCTGGAGTTTAGGGACAGGACGGGAAAAACTGTTTTTT. Translation: CAWSLGTGREKLFF.

V is TRBV5-4 and J is TRBJ2-3; 7 nucleotides match TRBD2. This CDR3 comprises 16 residues. V gave up 1 base and J gave up 0 bases; unmatched junction bases: 5. Germline loops: CDR1 SGHNT, CDR2 YYREEE (reference sequence). CDR3 nucleotides: TGTGCCAGCAGCTTGCGCGGGAGTGGGAGCACAGATACGCAGTATTTT. This gives the protein CASSLRGSGSTDTQYF.

The V gene is TRBV28, the J gene TRBJ1-2; no clear D. The CDR3 totals 15 residues. Germline CDR1 MDHEN, CDR2 SYDVKM. V dropped 2 bases and J dropped 8 bases, with 18 bases sitting between them. CDR3 in amino acids: CASSLPGPQSRGYTF. The CDR3, as DNA: TGTGCCAGCAGTTTACCGGGCCCTCAATCCCGAGGCTACACCTTC.

V gene TRBV7-2 combines with J gene TRBJ2-3; the match to TRBD2 covers 8 bases. This CDR3 comprises 16 residues. V dropped 3 bases and J dropped 3; count of bases not matched to a gene: 8. Germline V lookup: CDR1 SGHTA, CDR2 FQGNSA. DNA for the CDR3: TGTGCCAGCAGCTTCTCATCGGGCGGGGGGACAGATACGCAGTATTTT. Protein sequence: CASSFSSGGGTDTQYF.

J is TRBJ1-4 and V is TRBV5-1; D is possibly TRBD1 (6 bases). Germline values: CDR1 SGHRS, CDR2 YFSETQ. CDR3 size: 16 residues. V was cut by 2 bases and J by 2 bases, with 13 bases left in between. CDR3 in DNA: TGCGCCAGCAGCTTAACAACAGGGTCGACTAATGAAAAACTGTTTTTT. Translation gives CASSLTTGSTNEKLFF.

The J gene is TRBJ2-2, the V gene TRBV19, with 7 bases lining up with TRBD2. The CDR3 is made up of 15 amino acids. Per germline, CDR1 LNHDA and CDR2 SQIVND (reference sequence). The ends lost 3 bases at V and 7 bases at J; junction bases unmatched: 8. CDR3 sequence (DNA): TGTGCCAGTAGTATCATAGCGGGTCGGAACGGGGAGCTGTTTTTT. Encoded protein: CASSIIAGRNGELFF.

The chain combines TRBV4-2 with TRBJ1-2, with D unclear. The CDR3 is 15 amino acids. Germline CDR1 LGHNA, CDR2 YNFKEQ. Trimming removed 1 base at V and 0 bases at J, with 9 bases between. As DNA, the CDR3 is TGTGCCAGCAGCCAAGCGGCGGCCACTAACTATGGCTACACCTTC. It translates to CASSQAAATNYGYTF.

V is TRBV5-6 and J is TRBJ2-7; the D gene is possibly TRBD2 (5 bases). V gave up 4 bases and J gave up 3 bases, with 17 bases separating them. In germline, CDR1 is SGHDT, CDR2 YYEEEE. The CDR3 spans 15 residues. The CDR3 bases are TGTGCCAGCAGCCCGGGGTACAGTCCACACTACGAGCAGTACTTC. It translates to CASSPGYSPHYEQYF.

This clone was seen more than once but under ten times. The chain links TRBV7-9 to TRBJ1-2; the D is unclear. V lost 5 bases, J lost 4 bases, and 8 bases lay in between. Germline values: CDR1 SEHNR, CDR2 FQNEAQ (reference sequence). This CDR3 has 12 residues. This CDR3 reads CASSMHSYGYTF. Here the CDR3 DNA reads TGTGCCAGCAGCATGCACAGCTATGGCTACACCTTC. Based on the CDR3 plus reference TRBV7-9 and TRBJ1-2, the full variable domain is DTGVSQNPRHKITKRGQNVTFRCDPISEHNRLYWYRQTLGQGPEFLTYFQNEAQLEKSRLLSDRFSAERPKGSFSTLEIQRTEQGDSAMYLCASSMHSYGYTFGSGTRLTVV.

In this sample, this clone turned up a few times. The chain employs TRBV29-1 and TRBJ2-3; TRBD2 aligns across 8 bases. The CDR3 has 14 residues. The J segment lost 2 bases and the V segment lost 3 bases, leaving 4 bases of the junction unmatched. Germline-derived CDR1 and CDR2 are SQVTM and ANQGSEA. CDR3 in amino acids: CSVDPSGFTDTQYF. CDR3 in DNA: TGCAGCGTTGATCCTAGCGGGTTCACAGATACGCAGTATTTT.

The genes are TRBV11-3 and TRBJ2-3; possible D gene TRBD1, 6 bases. With 8 bases removed from V and 8 bases from J, the gap between germline ends came to 14 bases. The CDR3 is 12 residues long. Germline-derived CDR1 and CDR2 are SGHNT and YENEEA. The CDR3: CASSPSQGTQYF. CDR3 DNA sequence: TGTGCCAGCTCCCCGTCACAGGGTACGCAGTATTTT. Full variable domain (missing parts from reference TRBV11-3 and TRBJ2-3): EAGVVQSPRYKIIEKKQPVAFWCNPISGHNTLYWYLQNLGQGPELLIRYENEEAVDDSQLPKDRFSAERLKGVDSTLKIQPAELGDSAVYLCASSPSQGTQYFGPGTRLTVL.

The V and J genes are TRBV30 and TRBJ1-6; no clear D gene. Germline assignment: CDR1 GTSNPN and CDR2 SVGIG (reference sequence). V shed 3 bases and J shed 0 bases, with 6 bases lying between them. The CDR3 length is 14 residues. The CDR3 is CAWRIGSYNSPLHF. Written as DNA, the CDR3 is TGTGCCTGGAGAATAGGCTCCTATAATTCACCCCTCCACTTT. Looking up the rest from reference TRBV30 and TRBJ1-6 gives the full variable domain: SQTIHQWPATLVQPVGSPLSLECTVEGTSNPNLYWYRQAAGRGLQLLFYSVGIGQISSEVPQNLSASRPQDRQFILSSKKLLLSDSGFYLCAWRIGSYNSPLHFGNGTRLTVT.

The J gene is TRBJ2-3, the V gene TRBV4-3, with D hard to call. Between the trimmed V and J ends, which lost 4 bases and 0 bases, there was a span of 8 bases. The length of the CDR3 is 14 residues. From germline, CDR1 is LGHNA and CDR2 YSLEER. CDR3 sequence: CASSLYGSTDTQYF. For the CDR3, the DNA is TGCGCCAGCAGCCTATACGGGAGCACAGATACGCAGTATTTT.